Presented here are 14 T cell receptor beta chains from one specimen sequenced in a study of blood T cell repertoires in COVID-19. Produced via immunoSEQ multiplex PCR; TCRdb's table is partial and in-frame only. The repertoire holds about 130,000 clones, with roughly 74% as singletons. Sample: peripheral blood. These receptors came from a man aged 55 to 70 with acute or convalescent COVID-19.

The chain joins TRBV4-2 to TRBJ2-3; D may be TRBD2 (5 bases). Germline CDR1 and CDR2: LGHNA and YNFKEQ. Trimming left V 3 bases short and J 0 bases short, with 13 bases between. This CDR3 is 16 amino acids long. CDR3 bases: TGTGCCAGCAGCCAGAGCCGGGGAGCTAGCACAGATACGCAGTATTTT. Protein: CASSQSRGASTDTQYF.

J is TRBJ1-2 and V is TRBV25-1; D may be TRBD1 (5 bases). Germline V gene data show CDR1 as MGHDK and CDR2 as SYGVNS. V lost 3 bases and J lost 4, with 15 bases in between. This CDR3 comprises 15 residues. CDR3 protein: CASSDEFTGLYGYTF. For the CDR3, the DNA is TGTGCCAGCAGTGACGAGTTTACAGGTCTCTATGGCTACACCTTC.

The rearrangement links TRBV5-4 to TRBJ1-2; TRBD1 agrees at 7 bases. Trimming at V came to 4 bases and at J to 7 bases, leaving 13 bases not matched to a gene. The CDR3 is 15 residues long. CDR1 is SGHNT and CDR2 is YYREEE in the germline V gene (reference sequence). The DNA for the CDR3 is TGTGCCAGCAGCCCCGCCCTGCAGGGGGTGGGTGGCTACACCTTC. It codes for CASSPALQGVGGYTF.

The genes are TRBV19 and TRBJ1-2; 11 nucleotides align to TRBD1. The CDR3 extends over 14 amino acids. Germline V gene sequence: CDR1 LNHDA, CDR2 SQIVND (reference sequence). The J segment lost 7 bases and the V segment lost 5 bases, leaving 6 bases of the junction unmatched. As DNA, the CDR3 is TGTGCCAGTAGTCGAGGACAGGGGGCGGCTGGCTACACCTTC. It specifies CASSRGQGAAGYTF. The whole variable domain, remainder taken from reference TRBV19 and TRBJ1-2, is DGGITQSPKYLFRKEGQNVTLSCEQNLNHDAMYWYRQDPGQGLRLIYYSQIVNDFQKGDIAEGYSVSREKKESFPLTVTSAQKNPTAFYLCASSRGQGAAGYTFGSGTRLTVV.

This chain connects TRBV7-9 to TRBJ2-2, with 14 bases matching TRBD2. The CDR3 totals 18 residues. V shed 5 bases and J 7 bases; nucleotides not matched to a gene: 12. CDR1 SEHNR and CDR2 FQNEAQ come from the germline V gene (reference sequence). CDR3 in amino acids: CASSPGTSGSNGNGELFF. CDR3 coding DNA: TGTGCCAGCAGCCCTGGGACTAGCGGGAGTAACGGAAACGGGGAGCTGTTTTTT.

The genes are TRBV19 and TRBJ1-4; 7 bases map to TRBD1. V lost 6 bases and J lost 0; bases outside the gene matches: 7. The CDR3 spans 16 residues. Germline V gene data show CDR1 as LNHDA and CDR2 as SQIVND (reference sequence). The CDR3 bases are TGTGCCAGTAGGTCAGGGGGGATTGCAACTAATGAAAAACTGTTTTTT. The encoded protein is CASRSGGIATNEKLFF.

This chain uses TRBV5-6 with TRBJ1-6; maybe TRBD1 (6 bases). V shed 2 bases and J shed 6 bases, with 9 bases lying between them. Germline values: CDR1 SGHDT, CDR2 YYEEEE. The CDR3 consists of 14 residues. In nucleotides, the CDR3 is TGTGCCAGCAGCTTCATCAGGGGTAATTCACCCCTCCACTTT. Translating it yields CASSFIRGNSPLHF.

The V and J genes are TRBV2 and TRBJ2-1; possible D gene TRBD2, 5 bases. Germline V gives CDR1 SNHLY, CDR2 FYNNEI. V was clipped by 1 base and J by 7 bases, with 14 bases between them. The CDR3 length is 15 residues. For the CDR3, the DNA is TGTGCCAGCAGTGAAGGTCTAGCATCGTATAATGAGCAGTTCTTC. Its protein product is CASSEGLASYNEQFF.

The chain carries TRBV18 and TRBJ2-7; TRBD2 agrees at 14 bases. Germline V gene lookup returns CDR1 KGHSH and CDR2 LQKENI. V was pared by 3 bases and J by 2 bases, with 0 bases of the junction left unmatched. CDR3 size: 15 residues. The CDR3 sequence: CASSPTSGRAYEQYF. CDR3 nucleotides: TGTGCCAGCTCACCGACTAGCGGGAGGGCCTACGAGCAGTACTTC.

The chain couples TRBV30 to TRBJ1-4; 7 bases are a match to TRBD1. The CDR3 has 15 amino acids. Germline V CDR1 and CDR2: GTSNPN, SVGIG (reference sequence). Trimming at V came to 0 bases and at J to 3 bases, leaving 4 bases not matched to a gene. The CDR3 here is CAWSVNRGANEKLFF. CDR3 in DNA: TGTGCCTGGAGTGTAAACAGGGGAGCTAATGAAAAACTGTTTTTT.

The chain is built from TRBV28 and TRBJ1-2; D gene uncertain. V lost 7 bases, J lost 2 bases, and 8 bases lay in between. The CDR3 runs 12 residues. Germline V gene data show CDR1 as MDHEN and CDR2 as SYDVKM. CDR3 protein: CASNPENYGYTF. In nucleotides, the CDR3 is TGTGCCAGCAATCCGGAGAACTATGGCTACACCTTC.

This chain uses TRBV9 with TRBJ2-3; TRBD2 matches at 10 bases. CDR1 SGDLS and CDR2 YYNGEE come from the germline V gene. CDR3 size: 14 residues. J gave up 14 bases and V 0 bases, and 9 bases lay outside the gene matches. The DNA for the CDR3 is TGTGCCAGCAGCGTAGGCTCTAGCGGGGGCCCCATGTATTTT. Protein sequence: CASSVGSSGGPMYF.

The chain combines TRBV11-3 with TRBJ2-6; 8 nucleotides align to TRBD2. Trimming cost V 5 bases and J 0 bases; bases outside gene matches: 9. CDR1 and CDR2 (germline): SGHNT, YENEEA. The CDR3 consists of 18 residues. The CDR3 DNA reads as TGTGCCAGCAGCCTGATAACTAGCGGATACTCTGGGGCCAACGTCCTGACTTTC. Amino acid sequence: CASSLITSGYSGANVLTF.

The chain employs TRBV11-3 and TRBJ2-2, with a tentative D call TRBD2 (5 bases). Germline V lookup: CDR1 SGHNT, CDR2 YENEEA. The CDR3 totals 16 residues. The V gene lost 1 base and the J gene lost 6 bases, with 15 bases spanning the gap. The CDR3 DNA is TGTGCCAGCAGCTTAGTTCCGGGATCTCGTGCCGGGGAGCTGTTTTTT. Amino acids: CASSLVPGSRAGELFF.